The 14 T cell receptor beta chains presented below share a single source sample, sequenced in a study of T-cell reconstitution after alpha-beta-depleted transplantation in children. A TCRbeta library incorporating unique molecular identifiers was prepared. TCRdb fed the PCR reads into MiXCR, producing one record per CDR3 protein. The top ten hold approximately 11% of the sample, which has 300,000 or so distinct CDR3 sequences, more than 20% seen once. The material sequenced was PBMCs, mostly from graft donor cells, taken 180 days after TCRalphabeta/CD19-depleted stem cell transplant. The receptors shown here come from a male patient between 5 and 17 years old who had a stem cell transplant for acute lymphoblastic leukemia, so the T cells may come from the graft donor.

This sequence joins TRBV12-3 or TRBV12-4 and TRBJ1-5, with no clear D. V was pared by 5 bases and J by 4 bases, with 9 bases between. The CDR3 extends over 13 amino acids. CDR3 loop: CASSIQRNQPQHF. CDR3 in DNA: TGTGCCAGCAGTATCCAACGGAATCAGCCCCAGCATTTT.

V is TRBV15 and J is TRBJ1-6; 7 nucleotides match TRBD1. CDR3 size: 14 residues. Germline V CDR1 and CDR2: LNHNV, YYDKDF (reference sequence). The ends lost 4 bases at V and 10 bases at J; junction bases unmatched: 7. In DNA, the CDR3 is TGTGCCACCAGCATGAACAGGGGAAGATCACCCCTCCACTTT. This sequence encodes CATSMNRGRSPLHF.

V is TRBV20-1 and J is TRBJ2-7; D gene ambiguous. V lost 1 base and J 2 bases, leaving 9 bases between the germline ends. The germline CDR1 and CDR2 sequences are DFQATT and SNEGSKA (reference sequence). This CDR3 region has 13 residues. In nucleotides, the CDR3 is TGCAGTGCTAGAGGTGGCAGAACCTACGAGCAGTACTTC. It translates to CSARGGRTYEQYF.

Ten or more counts support this clonotype. J is TRBJ2-5 and V is TRBV12-3 or TRBV12-4, with 8 bases aligning to TRBD1. This CDR3 region has 17 residues. Trimming removed 3 bases from V and 4 bases from J; junction bases left unmatched: 13. DNA for the CDR3: TGTGCCAGCAGTTTCGGGTGGACAGGGACCGAGGGAGAGACCCAGTACTTC. Residues: CASSFGWTGTEGETQYF.

This chain joins TRBV5-1 and TRBJ2-1; unclear D gene. Trimming pared 0 bases from V and 6 bases from J, leaving 13 bases between. Germline CDR1 reads SGHRS; CDR2 reads YFSETQ. There are 15 residues in the CDR3. CDR3 region: CASSLGTYVLNEQFF. The DNA for the CDR3 is TGCGCCAGCAGCTTGGGGACCTATGTACTCAATGAGCAGTTCTTC.

This clonotype has a handful of counts. The gene calls are TRBV5-1 and TRBJ2-5; TRBD1 aligns across 7 bases. The length of the CDR3 is 17 residues. Germline-derived CDR1 and CDR2 are SGHRS and YFSETQ. V dropped 4 bases and J dropped 1; count of bases not matched to a gene: 13. CDR3 in DNA: TGCGCCAGCAGCCTACCTGTCGGACAGGCTCTCCAAGAGACCCAGTACTTC. The encoded protein is CASSLPVGQALQETQYF.

The table lists this clonotype with a few counts. The rearrangement uses TRBV27 and TRBJ2-6; D unclear. This CDR3 is 17 amino acids long. Germline assignment: CDR1 MNHEY and CDR2 SMNVEV (reference sequence). V lost 4 bases and J 0 bases, leaving 13 bases between the germline ends. CDR3 in amino acids: CASSSRQVHSGANVLTF. CDR3 nucleotides: TGTGCCAGCAGTTCAAGGCAGGTCCACTCTGGGGCCAACGTCCTGACTTTC.

On this clonotype: Germline and junction disagree at one end, which may indicate a read error. The chain joins TRBV7-2 to TRBJ1-6, with D possibly being TRBD1 (5 bases). This CDR3 has 17 residues. Germline CDR1 is SGHTA and CDR2 is FQGNSA. As DNA, the CDR3 is TGTGCCAACAGCTTAAGGGGCCCGAGCTCCTATAATTCACCCCTCCACTTT. It codes for CANSLRGPSSYNSPLHF.

This clonotype occurred a few times. V is TRBV20-1 and J is TRBJ2-3; D unclear. Trimming pared 0 bases from V and 6 bases from J, leaving 16 bases between. Germline CDR1 is DFQATT and CDR2 is SNEGSKA (reference sequence). The CDR3 sequence is 15 residues long. CDR3 sequence reads: CSARDPRLSLDTQYF. CDR3 nucleotides: TGCAGTGCTAGAGATCCCCGCCTATCACTGGATACGCAGTATTTT.

The chain combines TRBV5-1 with TRBJ2-3; D is possibly TRBD2 (6 bases). With 5 bases removed from V and 2 bases from J, the gap between germline ends came to 12 bases. The CDR3 is 14 residues long. Germline loops: CDR1 SGHRS, CDR2 YFSETQ. The CDR3 region is CASSSGVFTDTQYF. In nucleotides, the CDR3 is TGCGCCAGCAGTTCGGGGGTCTTCACAGATACGCAGTATTTT.

This chain uses TRBV19 with TRBJ2-2; D is uncertain. V gave up 2 bases and J gave up 4 bases, with 5 bases separating them. The CDR3 extends over 13 amino acids. From germline, CDR1 is LNHDA and CDR2 SQIVND (reference sequence). CDR3 amino acids: CASSILLTGELFF. The CDR3 nucleotides read TGTGCCAGTAGTATACTTCTCACCGGGGAGCTGTTTTTT.

This clonotype was counted between two and nine times. The chain uses TRBV7-3 and TRBJ2-3; no reliable D call. CDR3 length equals 14 residues. Germline-derived CDR1 and CDR2 are SGHTA and FQGTGA. Trimming removed 1 base from V and 2 bases from J, with 7 bases in between. DNA for the CDR3: TGTGCCAGCAGCTTAATGGCCTACACAGATACGCAGTATTTT. As protein: CASSLMAYTDTQYF.

This chain uses TRBV3-1 with TRBJ2-2, with a tentative D call TRBD2 (5 bases). Germline V lookup: CDR1 LGHDT, CDR2 YNNKEL (reference sequence). V lost 1 base, J lost 1 base, and 13 bases lay in between. There are 17 residues in the CDR3. The CDR3 reads CASSQGKRRLNTGELFF. The CDR3 DNA follows: TGTGCCAGCAGCCAAGGAAAGAGGAGGTTGAACACCGGGGAGCTGTTTTTT.

The sample holds a few counts of this clonotype. The chain is built from TRBV7-8 and TRBJ2-2; TRBD2 aligns across 7 bases. Per germline, CDR1 SGHVS and CDR2 FQNEAQ. Trimming removed 3 bases from V and 5 bases from J; junction bases left unmatched: 6. This CDR3 has 15 residues. DNA of the CDR3: TGTGCCAGCAGCTTGTTGGGAGGGCGAACCGGGGAGCTGTTTTTT. As protein: CASSLLGGRTGELFF.